These T cell receptor beta chains were read from a single sample in a study of cytomegalovirus exposure and HLA in healthy donors. This table comes from immunoSEQ multiplex PCR, and its TCRdb copy is limited to in-frame clones, with some not included. Of 150,000 to 200,000 clones listed, around 82% were seen once; the top ten hold about 1.7%. The source material was PBMCs. These receptors were obtained from a man aged 18 to 29 in good health and CMV-seronegative. Both conserved end residues are part of each CDR3. A D gene is named only where the DNA matches it firmly. Clone size is not always given. Where it is, it says once, few, many or a class for expanded clones.

D: TRBD1; size: NA; V: TRBV5-1; J: TRBJ2-3; DNA: TGCGCCAGCAGCTTAGGACAGGGGGCAACTACGCAGTATTTT; CDR3: CASSLGQGATTQYF
D: NA; size: NA; V: TRBV29-1; J: TRBJ1-1; DNA: TGCAGCGGGTGGCAAGCTGAAGCTTTCTTT; CDR3: CSGWQAEAFF
D: TRBD2; size: few; V: TRBV5-4; J: TRBJ2-3; DNA: TGTGCCAGCAGCTTAACGACTAGCGGGGGGGACACAGATACGCAGTATTTT; CDR3: CASSLTTSGGDTDTQYF
D: NA; size: NA; V: TRBV4-3; J: TRBJ1-6; DNA: TGCGCCAGCAGCCAAGGTTTGGCAGATAATTCACCCCTCCACTTT; CDR3: CASSQGLADNSPLHF
D: TRBD2; size: NA; V: TRBV28; J: TRBJ2-7; DNA: TGTGCCAGCCGACGGACTAGCGGGAGAATGGACAGGCAGTACTTC; CDR3: CASRRTSGRMDRQYF
D: NA; size: NA; V: TRBV2; J: TRBJ2-7; DNA: TGTGCCAGCAGTCGGGACTCCCCTTTCTACGAGCAGTACTTC; CDR3: CASSRDSPFYEQYF
D: TRBD2; size: few; V: TRBV7-9; J: TRBJ2-3; DNA: TGTGCCAGCAGCTTAGTTCTAGCGGGGGGCACAGATACGCAGTATTTT; CDR3: CASSLVLAGGTDTQYF
D: TRBD2; size: NA; V: TRBV25-1; J: TRBJ2-1; DNA: TGTGCCAGCAACCTAGCGGGGGGGCCACGTGAGCAGTTCTTC; CDR3: CASNLAGGPREQFF
D: NA; size: NA; V: TRBV18; J: TRBJ1-5; DNA: TGTGCCAGCTCACTTTCGAGGACTTTAGATCAGCCCCAGCATTTT; CDR3: CASSLSRTLDQPQHF
D: TRBD1; size: NA; V: TRBV5-4; J: TRBJ1-2; DNA: TGTGCCAGCAGCCTGGACAGGGGTTATGGCTACACCTTC; CDR3: CASSLDRGYGYTF
D: TRBD1; size: NA; V: TRBV19; J: TRBJ2-7; DNA: TGTGCCAGTAGTATAGATGGGACAGATCCCTACGAGCAGTACTTC; CDR3: CASSIDGTDPYEQYF
D: TRBD2; size: few; V: TRBV5-1; J: TRBJ2-3; DNA: TGCGCCAGCAGCTTTACCGGGACTAGCGGGGATATCACAGATACGCAGTATTTT; CDR3: CASSFTGTSGDITDTQYF
D: TRBD2; size: NA; V: TRBV18; J: TRBJ2-1; DNA: TGTGCCAGTCAGACTAGCGGGGCGTACAATGAGCAGTTCTTC; CDR3: CASQTSGAYNEQFF
D: NA; size: NA; V: TRBV6-6; J: TRBJ1-1; DNA: TGTGCCAGCAGTTACTTGGCACAGGTGAACACTGAAGCTTTCTTT; CDR3: CASSYLAQVNTEAFF
D: TRBD2; size: NA; V: TRBV27; J: TRBJ2-2; DNA: TGTGCCAGCAGTTTTTGGACTAGCGGGAGTATGGCCGGGGAGCTGTTTTTT; CDR3: CASSFWTSGSMAGELFF
D: NA; size: NA; V: TRBV9; J: TRBJ1-5; DNA: TGTGCCAGCAGCGCCGGGACATTAAATCAGCCCCAGCATTTT; CDR3: CASSAGTLNQPQHF
D: NA; size: NA; V: TRBV27; J: TRBJ1-4; DNA: TGTGCCAGCAGAACTAACAGGGTAGCGAATGAAAAACTGTTTTTT; CDR3: CASRTNRVANEKLFF
D: TRBD2; size: NA; V: TRBV5-4; J: TRBJ2-5; DNA: TGTGCCAGCAGCTTGGGACTAGCGGGAGGGCAAGAGACCCAGTACTTC; CDR3: CASSLGLAGGQETQYF
D: NA; size: few; V: TRBV2; J: TRBJ1-4; DNA: TGTGCCAGCAGTGGCGGACAGTACTTTGAGGAACTGTTTTTT; CDR3: CASSGGQYFEELFF
D: NA; size: NA; V: TRBV6-6; J: TRBJ1-6; DNA: TGTGCCAGCAGTTACTCGAGCCAGGGTGGTTCACCCCTCCACTTT; CDR3: CASSYSSQGGSPLHF
D: NA; size: NA; V: TRBV2; J: TRBJ1-2; DNA: TGTGCCAGCAAAGAGGGGGGGGCAGAGAGCTATGGCTACACCTTC; CDR3: CASKEGGAESYGYTF
D: NA; size: few; V: TRBV27; J: TRBJ2-2; DNA: TGTGCCAGCAGGCAAGGGAGGAACACCGGGGAGCTGTTTTTT; CDR3: CASRQGRNTGELFF